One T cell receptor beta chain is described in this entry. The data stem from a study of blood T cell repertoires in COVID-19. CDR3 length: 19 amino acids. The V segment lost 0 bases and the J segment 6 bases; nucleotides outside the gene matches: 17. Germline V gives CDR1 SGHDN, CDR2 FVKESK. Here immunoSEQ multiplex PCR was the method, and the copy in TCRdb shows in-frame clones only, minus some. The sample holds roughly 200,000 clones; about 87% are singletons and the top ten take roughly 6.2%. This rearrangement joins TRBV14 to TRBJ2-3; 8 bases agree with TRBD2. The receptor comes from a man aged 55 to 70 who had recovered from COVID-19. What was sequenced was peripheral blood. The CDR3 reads CASSQDRGRIAGIIDTQYF. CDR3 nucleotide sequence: TGTGCCAGCAGCCAAGATCGAGGGCGGATAGCGGGGATAATCGATACGCAGTATTTT.